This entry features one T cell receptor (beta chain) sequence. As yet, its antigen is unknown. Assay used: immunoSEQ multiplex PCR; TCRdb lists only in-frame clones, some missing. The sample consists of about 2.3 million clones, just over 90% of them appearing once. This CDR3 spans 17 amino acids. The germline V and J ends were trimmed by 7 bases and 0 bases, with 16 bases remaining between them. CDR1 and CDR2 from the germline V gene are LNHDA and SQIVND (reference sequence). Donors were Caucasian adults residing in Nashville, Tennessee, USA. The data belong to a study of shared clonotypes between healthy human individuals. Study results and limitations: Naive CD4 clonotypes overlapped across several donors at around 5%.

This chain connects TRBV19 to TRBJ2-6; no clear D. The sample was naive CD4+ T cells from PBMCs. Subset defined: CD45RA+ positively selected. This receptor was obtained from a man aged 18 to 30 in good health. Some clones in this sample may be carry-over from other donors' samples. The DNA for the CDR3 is TGTGCCAGTATGCTGAGCCTAGGCTTCTCTGGGGCCAACGTCCTGACTTTC. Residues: CASMLSLGFSGANVLTF.